The rows below give T cell receptor beta chains drawn from one sample of a study of blood T cell repertoires in COVID-19. The assay was immunoSEQ multiplex PCR, and TCRdb's table has in-frame clones only and misses some. Here the sample spans about 73,000 clones, around 83% being singletons. Sequencing was performed on peripheral blood. These receptors came from a man aged 50-60 years with active COVID-19. The CDR3 runs from the conserved cysteine through the conserved F or W. A D gene is named only where the DNA matches it firmly. Not every row has a clone size; where given, it reads once, few, many or a size class.

j_gene | v_gene | abundance | d_gene | CDR3aa | CDR3nt
TRBJ2-5 | TRBV3-1/TRBV3-2 | . | TRBD2 | CASSQVYSGGIQETQYF | TGTGCCAGCAGCCAAGTCTATTCCGGGGGGATACAAGAGACCCAGTACTTC
TRBJ2-1 | TRBV6-1 | many | TRBD1 | CASSEERGTGQFF | TGTGCCAGCAGTGAAGAAAGGGGGACAGGCCAGTTCTTC
TRBJ2-7 | TRBV18 | few | . | CASSPAAGAALYEQYF | TGTGCCAGCTCACCAGCCGCAGGGGCGGCCCTCTACGAGCAGTACTTC
TRBJ1-5 | TRBV28 | . | TRBD1 | CASSLYDRDDQPQHF | TGTGCCAGCAGTTTATACGACAGGGATGATCAGCCCCAGCATTTT
TRBJ2-3 | TRBV4-2 | . | TRBD2 | CASSQEGLAGGVSSTDTQYF | TGTGCCAGCAGCCAAGAAGGACTAGCGGGAGGCGTTTCTAGCACAGATACGCAGTATTTT
TRBJ1-1 | TRBV20-1 | few | . | CPRNTEAFF | TGCCCCCGGAACACTGAAGCTTTCTTT
TRBJ2-2 | TRBV5-1 | . | TRBD2 | CASSQGAAGDGTGELFF | TGCGCCAGCAGCCAAGGGGCGGCGGGGGACGGGACCGGGGAGCTGTTTTTT
TRBJ2-1 | TRBV15 | . | TRBD2 | CATSRALLTTSGRFNEQFF | TGTGCCACCAGCAGAGCACTCCTGACAACTAGCGGGAGATTCAATGAGCAGTTCTTC
TRBJ2-3 | TRBV5-5 | . | . | CASRPLAGSGRDLQYF | TGTGCCAGCAGACCCCTCGCGGGTAGCGGTCGTGACCTGCAGTATTTT
TRBJ1-1 | TRBV3-1/TRBV3-2 | . | TRBD1 | CASSPRGSGTEAFF | TGTGCCAGCAGCCCCAGGGGGAGCGGGACTGAAGCTTTCTTT
TRBJ2-1 | TRBV9 | . | . | CASSVQASYPHEQFF | TGTGCCAGCAGCGTTCAGGCGAGTTACCCCCATGAGCAGTTCTTC
TRBJ1-2 | TRBV10-3 | . | TRBD1 | CAIRVTGGGYTF | TGTGCCATCAGAGTGACAGGGGGCGGCTACACCTTC
TRBJ2-7 | TRBV6-5 | . | . | CASSVLREDYEQYF | TGTGCCAGCAGCGTACTCAGGGAGGACTACGAGCAGTACTTC
TRBJ1-1 | TRBV6-1 | . | . | CASREGVGLTKAFF | TGTGCCAGCAGGGAAGGGGTAGGATTAACTAAAGCTTTCTTT
TRBJ1-3 | TRBV6-5 | . | TRBD1 | CASRRDRETGNTIYF | TGTGCCAGCAGGCGAGACAGGGAAACTGGAAACACCATATATTTT
TRBJ2-3 | TRBV27 | . | TRBD2 | CASLGLAGSTDTQYF | TGTGCCAGCCTGGGACTAGCGGGGAGCACAGATACGCAGTATTTT
TRBJ1-6 | TRBV5-1 | . | . | CASSLALGGRSPLHF | TGCGCCAGCAGCTTGGCCTTGGGGGGAAGGTCACCCCTCCACTTT
TRBJ2-3 | TRBV9 | . | . | CASSRVGGGRSTDTQYF | TGTGCCAGCAGCCGGGTAGGAGGAGGCAGGAGCACAGATACGCAGTATTTT
TRBJ2-5 | TRBV5-1 | . | . | CASSPRLVRETQYF | TGCGCCAGCAGCCCCAGACTAGTAAGAGAGACCCAGTACTTC
TRBJ1-4 | TRBV27 | . | TRBD1 | CASSLTGHQGKLFF | TGTGCCAGCAGTCTGACAGGGCATCAGGGAAAACTGTTTTTT
TRBJ1-1 | TRBV6-6 | . | . | CASSQDLQGIGTTEAFF | TGTGCCAGCAGTCAGGACCTACAGGGAATCGGAACGACTGAAGCTTTCTTT
TRBJ1-6 | TRBV11-1 | . | . | CASSSTENYNSPLHF | TGTGCCAGCAGCTCGACAGAGAACTATAATTCACCCCTCCACTTT
TRBJ1-2 | TRBV11-2 | once | . | CASSSPLGDGTYGYTF | TGTGCCAGCAGCTCCCCTCTTGGAGACGGCACTTATGGCTACACCTTC
TRBJ1-6 | TRBV6-4 | . | TRBD1 | CASSLTGGDSPLHF | TGTGCCAGCAGTTTAACAGGGGGGGATTCACCCCTCCACTTT
TRBJ1-6 | TRBV7-3 | . | . | CASSLGGGGGSPLHF | TGTGCCAGCAGCTTAGGCGGCGGGGGAGGTTCACCCCTCCACTTT
TRBJ2-1 | TRBV4-1 | once | TRBD2 | CASSQVYGRGYNEQFF | TGCGCCAGCAGCCAAGTGTACGGGAGGGGCTACAATGAGCAGTTCTTC
TRBJ1-2 | TRBV28 | . | TRBD1 | CASTDQGASYGYTF | TGTGCCAGCACTGACCAGGGGGCTAGCTATGGCTACACCTTC
TRBJ2-3 | TRBV7-2 | . | TRBD2 | CASSSLAGVPDTQYF | TGTGCCAGCAGCTCATTAGCGGGAGTCCCAGATACGCAGTATTTT
TRBJ1-5 | TRBV6-5 | . | . | CASSYGRGDQPQHF | TGTGCCAGCAGCTACGGAAGGGGTGACCAGCCCCAGCATTTT
TRBJ2-7 | TRBV11-2 | . | TRBD2 | CASSSRGLAGGGLSYEQYF | TGTGCCAGCAGCTCGAGGGGACTAGCGGGGGGCGGGCTCTCCTACGAGCAGTACTTC
TRBJ2-1 | TRBV5-4 | . | TRBD2 | CASSLDGTSRYNEQFF | TGTGCCAGCAGCTTGGACGGGACTAGCCGGTACAATGAGCAGTTCTTC
TRBJ2-3 | TRBV19 | . | TRBD2 | CASSMDPGLATDTQYF | TGTGCCAGTAGTATGGATCCGGGACTAGCCACAGATACGCAGTATTTT
TRBJ2-5 | TRBV7-3 | . | TRBD2 | CASSPTTSGGVETQYF | TGTGCCAGCAGCCCCACGACTAGCGGGGGGGTGGAGACCCAGTACTTC
TRBJ2-2 | TRBV5-1 | . | TRBD2 | CASSPGTSGEAGELFF | TGCGCCAGCAGCCCCGGGACTAGCGGGGAGGCCGGGGAGCTGTTTTTT
TRBJ1-1 | TRBV7-2 | . | . | CASVASWEAFF | TGTGCCAGCGTCGCGAGTTGGGAAGCTTTCTTT
TRBJ2-3 | TRBV18 | . | . | CASSPAAARTDTQYF | TGTGCCAGCTCACCAGCGGCGGCCCGCACAGATACGCAGTATTTT
TRBJ2-1 | TRBV3-1/TRBV3-2 | few | TRBD2 | CASSLAGDASDEQFF | TGTGCCAGCAGCCTAGCGGGGGACGCATCCGATGAGCAGTTCTTC
TRBJ2-5 | TRBV9 | . | . | CASSVGSGGAGETQYF | TGTGCCAGCAGCGTAGGGAGTGGGGGCGCCGGCGAGACCCAGTACTTC
TRBJ2-2 | TRBV29-1 | . | TRBD1 | CSVPGQGNTGELFF | TGCAGCGTGCCGGGACAGGGTAACACCGGGGAGCTGTTTTTT
TRBJ1-3 | TRBV7-9 | . | . | CASSPGHEEGNTIYF | TGTGCCAGCAGCCCGGGACATGAGGAAGGAAACACCATATATTTT
TRBJ2-3 | TRBV3-1/TRBV3-2 | . | TRBD2 | CASSQGRGGHGDTQYF | TGTGCCAGCAGCCAAGGGCGGGGGGGCCATGGAGATACGCAGTATTTT
TRBJ2-5 | TRBV24-1 | . | TRBD1 | CATSDATGEETQYF | TGTGCCACCAGTGATGCCACAGGGGAAGAGACCCAGTACTTC
TRBJ2-7 | TRBV11-3 | . | . | CASSLEVTSVEQYF | TGTGCCAGCAGCTTAGAGGTTACCTCGGTCGAGCAGTACTTC
TRBJ1-5 | TRBV28 | . | TRBD1 | CASIEGAAEEPQHF | TGTGCCAGCATAGAGGGGGCCGCCGAGGAGCCCCAGCATTTT
TRBJ2-2 | TRBV24-1 | . | TRBD1 | CATSDLYGTGDTGELFF | TGTGCCACCAGTGATTTGTACGGGACAGGAGACACCGGGGAGCTGTTTTTT
TRBJ2-3 | TRBV3-1/TRBV3-2 | . | TRBD2 | CASSQVWTSGKPDTQYF | TGTGCCAGCAGCCAAGTTTGGACTAGCGGGAAACCAGATACGCAGTATTTT
TRBJ2-3 | TRBV5-1 | . | . | CASSPSEGGTDTQYF | TGCGCCAGCAGCCCGAGTGAGGGTGGCACAGATACGCAGTATTTT
TRBJ2-7 | TRBV7-9 | . | TRBD2 | CASSSKVMAGGEQYF | TGTGCCAGCAGCTCAAAGGTCATGGCGGGGGGCGAGCAGTACTTC
TRBJ2-7 | TRBV5-1 | . | TRBD1 | CASSSNMGTGRSEQYF | TGCGCCAGCAGCAGCAATATGGGGACAGGGCGTTCCGAGCAGTACTTC